The 7 T cell receptor beta chains below all came from one sample that was sequenced in a study of cytomegalovirus exposure and HLA in healthy donors. 60 Vbeta and 13 Jbeta primers were used in PCR. Using immunoSEQ multiplex PCR, the repertoire was profiled, and TCRdb retains in-frame clones only, with some absent. The sample lists about 110,000 clones, 70% seen once, with around 9% in the top ten. The sample consisted of PBMCs. All receptors come from a man under 40 in good health and CMV-seropositive.

This clone was seen a single time. Other DNA sequences from this sample encode an identical CDR3 as well. The chain uses TRBV6-1 and TRBJ2-5; 12 bases match TRBD2. The germline gives CDR1 MNHNS, CDR2 SASEGT. V shed 2 bases, J shed 2 bases, and the junction held 0 bases outside the gene matches. The CDR3 extends over 15 amino acids. The CDR3 sequence: CASSELAGGQETQYF. In nucleotides, the CDR3 is TGTGCCAGCAGTGAACTAGCGGGGGGGCAAGAGACCCAGTACTTC.

The V call is TRBV29-1, the J call TRBJ1-1, with D perhaps matching TRBD1 (6 bases). V lost 5 bases, J lost 4 bases, and 17 bases lay in between. The CDR3 contains 14 residues. The V gene's germline CDR1 is SQVTM and CDR2 ANQGSEA. This CDR3 reads CSVQRSGGATEAFF. The CDR3 coding sequence is TGCAGCGTTCAACGTTCGGGGGGGGCCACTGAAGCTTTCTTT.

The J gene is TRBJ2-3, the V gene TRBV7-9, with D possibly matching TRBD1 (5 bases). V lost 5 bases to trimming and J lost 3 bases, with 15 bases between them. Germline assignment: CDR1 SEHNR and CDR2 FQNEAQ (reference sequence). The CDR3 runs 15 residues. Here the CDR3 DNA reads TGTGCCAGCAGCATTTGGGCCGGACAAACAGATACGCAGTATTTT. This translates into CASSIWAGQTDTQYF.

The rearrangement links TRBV27 to TRBJ1-2, with TRBD1 identical over 7 bases. The CDR3 is made up of 15 amino acids. Germline lookup yields CDR1 MNHEY and CDR2 SMNVEV (reference sequence). The V and J ends lost 0 bases and 5 bases, in that order; junction bases with no gene match: 6. CDR3 sequence: CASSLSRDREYGYTF. In nucleotides, the CDR3 is TGTGCCAGCAGTTTATCCCGAGACAGGGAGTATGGCTACACCTTC.

In its sample, this clone was seen once. This rearrangement joins TRBV11-3 to TRBJ1-2, with a weak D call TRBD1 (5 bases). V lost 5 bases to trimming and J lost 6 bases, with 13 bases between them. CDR1 and CDR2 (germline): SGHNT, YENEEA. The CDR3 is made up of 13 amino acids. CDR3 sequence: CASSARTSDGYTF. As DNA, the CDR3 is TGTGCCAGCAGCGCAAGGACATCGGATGGCTACACCTTC.

V and J are TRBV29-1 and TRBJ2-3, with TRBD2 matching 13 bases. J gave up 2 bases and V 5 bases, and 4 bases lay outside the gene matches. The CDR3 loop spans 15 amino acids. Germline loops: CDR1 SQVTM, CDR2 ANQGSEA. CDR3: CSVLTSGRPTDTQYF. As DNA, the CDR3 is TGCAGCGTTTTGACTAGCGGGAGGCCCACAGATACGCAGTATTTT.

A single count supports this clone. The genes are TRBV15 and TRBJ1-2; a possible D gene is TRBD1 (6 bases). Germline V lookup: CDR1 LNHNV, CDR2 YYDKDF (reference sequence). Trimming removed 5 bases from V and 2 bases from J, with 12 bases in between. The CDR3 length is 14 residues. The CDR3 loop is CATSPDQGNYGYTF. For the CDR3, the DNA is TGTGCCACCAGCCCCGACCAGGGGAACTATGGCTACACCTTC.